Below, 9 T cell receptor beta chains from the same sample are listed, as sequenced in a study of beta chain features in type 1 diabetes. Expressed TCRB transcripts got sequenced, as all isolated RNA was reverse transcribed. Assay: immunoSEQ multiplex PCR; the TCRdb copy retains only in-frame clones and omits some. The sample shows about 180,000 clones, around 13% of them seen only once. Sequencing used central memory CD4+ T cells from blood. The receptors here all came from a woman between 18 and 29 years old in good health.

The rearrangement joins TRBV5-1 to TRBJ2-7, with D perhaps TRBD1 (6 bases). Germline assignment: CDR1 SGHRS and CDR2 YFSETQ. The V and J ends lost 0 bases and 2 bases respectively, with 15 bases between them. The CDR3 covers 16 residues. For the CDR3, the DNA is TGCGCCAGCAGCTTGGGGACAGCGCCCCGAACCTACGAGCAGTACTTC. Translation: CASSLGTAPRTYEQYF. The variable domain in full, with the rest retrieved from reference TRBV5-1 and TRBJ2-7, is KAGVTQTPRYLIKTRGQQVTLSCSPISGHRSVSWYQQTPGQGLQFLFEYFSETQRNKGNFPGRFSGRQFSNSRSEMNVSTLELGDSALYLCASSLGTAPRTYEQYFGPGTRLTVT.

This clone came up a few times. The V gene is TRBV10-3, the J gene TRBJ2-4; possibly TRBD2 for D (5 bases). Trimming shortened V by 6 bases and J by 0 bases, and 12 bases separated the two germline ends. The CDR3 runs to 15 residues. In germline, CDR1 is ENHRY, CDR2 SYGVKD. CDR3 amino acids: CAISGNRVAKNIQYF. The DNA of the CDR3 is TGTGCCATCAGCGGGAATCGGGTAGCCAAAAACATTCAGTACTTC.

This clone was observed once. The chain links TRBV7-6 to TRBJ1-2; weak D call: TRBD1 (6 bases). CDR1 and CDR2 from the germline V gene are SGHVS and FNYEAQ. Trimming shortened V by 1 base and J by 3 bases, and 6 bases separated the two germline ends. The CDR3 is made up of 13 amino acids. The CDR3 here is CASSLGGHYGYTF. The CDR3 coding sequence is TGTGCCAGCAGCTTAGGGGGGCACTATGGCTACACCTTC.

J is TRBJ1-5 and V is TRBV5-1; the match to TRBD1 covers 9 bases. The CDR3 is 15 residues long. The J segment lost 7 bases and the V segment lost 4 bases, leaving 9 bases of the junction unmatched. The germline V gene has CDR1 SGHRS and CDR2 YFSETQ. CDR3 sequence (DNA): TGCGCCAGCAGCCCATGGACAGGGGATGGCCAGCCCCAGCATTTT. This codes for CASSPWTGDGQPQHF.

This clone was found a few times. This chain links TRBV27 with TRBJ2-1; TRBD1 aligns across 7 bases. The CDR3 length is 13 residues. Trimming at V came to 4 bases and at J to 16 bases, leaving 13 bases not matched to a gene. CDR1 and CDR2 from the germline V gene are MNHEY and SMNVEV (reference sequence). The CDR3 protein is CASSSEGQLGGFF. CDR3 DNA sequence: TGTGCCAGCAGTTCCGAGGGACAGTTAGGCGGATTCTTC.

This clone was found a few times. The rearrangement joins TRBV15 to TRBJ1-4, with a tentative D call TRBD1 (5 bases). Germline V lookup: CDR1 LNHNV, CDR2 YYDKDF (reference sequence). The CDR3 loop spans 15 amino acids. Trimming shortened V by 1 base and J by 4 bases, and 10 bases separated the two germline ends. CDR3 region: CATSRAQGVNEKLFF. In nucleotides, the CDR3 is TGTGCCACCAGCAGAGCCCAAGGGGTTAATGAAAAACTGTTTTTT.

The gene calls are TRBV30 and TRBJ2-5; possibly TRBD1 for D (5 bases). The CDR3 runs 14 residues. Germline lookup yields CDR1 GTSNPN and CDR2 SVGIG (reference sequence). Trimming left V 0 bases short and J 5 bases short, with 13 bases between. The CDR3 spells CAWSVLSRAETQYF. CDR3 nucleotides: TGTGCCTGGAGTGTACTAAGCAGGGCGGAGACCCAGTACTTC.

This clone was picked up many times. The chain combines TRBV5-1 with TRBJ2-7; the D gene is possibly TRBD2 (6 bases). The CDR3 is 14 residues long. V was shortened by 0 bases and J by 7 bases, with 14 bases between the two germline ends. Germline CDR1 is SGHRS and CDR2 is YFSETQ. CDR3 loop: CASSLESRTTEQYF. DNA for the CDR3: TGCGCCAGCAGCTTGGAATCCAGGACTACGGAGCAGTACTTC.

This clone was counted between two and nine times. Written as DNA, the CDR3 is TGTGCCTGGAGGGATAACAGCCGGGGGAATCAGCCCCAGCATTTT. Its protein product is CAWRDNSRGNQPQHF. The chain employs TRBV30 and TRBJ1-5, with D perhaps TRBD1 (5 bases). CDR1 GTSNPN and CDR2 SVGIG come from the germline V gene (reference sequence). V was shortened by 3 bases and J by 4 bases, with 16 bases between the two germline ends. This CDR3 contains 15 residues.